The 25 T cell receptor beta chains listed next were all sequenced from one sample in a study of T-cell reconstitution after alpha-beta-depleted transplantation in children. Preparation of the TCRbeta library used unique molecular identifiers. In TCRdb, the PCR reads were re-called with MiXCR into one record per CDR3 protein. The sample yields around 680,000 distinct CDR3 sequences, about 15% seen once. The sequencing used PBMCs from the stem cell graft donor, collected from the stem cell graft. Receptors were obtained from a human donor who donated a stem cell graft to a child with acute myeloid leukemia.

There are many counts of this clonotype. The CDR3: CAISEWSNLNTEAFF. CDR3 in DNA: TGTGCCATCAGTGAGTGGTCAAACTTGAACACTGAAGCTTTCTTT. The chain has TRBV10-3 and TRBJ1-1, with unresolved D. Germline V gene lookup returns CDR1 ENHRY and CDR2 SYGVKD. V dropped 1 base and J dropped 0 bases, with 9 bases sitting between them. The CDR3 runs to 15 residues.

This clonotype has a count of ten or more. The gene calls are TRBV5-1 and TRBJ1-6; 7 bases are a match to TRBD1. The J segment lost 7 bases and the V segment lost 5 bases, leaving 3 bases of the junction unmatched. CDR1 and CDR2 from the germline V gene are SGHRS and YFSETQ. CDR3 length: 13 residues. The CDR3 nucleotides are TGCGCCAGCAGTGAGGGGGCCAATTCACCCCTCCACTTT. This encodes CASSEGANSPLHF. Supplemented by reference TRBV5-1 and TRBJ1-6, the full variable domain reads KAGVTQTPRYLIKTRGQQVTLSCSPISGHRSVSWYQQTPGQGLQFLFEYFSETQRNKGNFPGRFSGRQFSNSRSEMNVSTLELGDSALYLCASSEGANSPLHFGNGTRLTVT.

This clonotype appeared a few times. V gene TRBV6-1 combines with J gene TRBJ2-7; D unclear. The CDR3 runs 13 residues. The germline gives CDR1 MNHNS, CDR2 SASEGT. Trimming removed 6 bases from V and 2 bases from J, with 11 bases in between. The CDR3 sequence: CASSISSTYEQYF. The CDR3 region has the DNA TGTGCCAGCAGCATCTCGTCTACCTACGAGCAGTACTTC.

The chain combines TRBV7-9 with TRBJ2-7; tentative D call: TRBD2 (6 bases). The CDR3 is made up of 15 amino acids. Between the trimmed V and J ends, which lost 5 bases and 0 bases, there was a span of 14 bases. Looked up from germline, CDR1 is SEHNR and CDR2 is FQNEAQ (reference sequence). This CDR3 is CASSPGTSSSYEQYV. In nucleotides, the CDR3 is TGTGCCAGCAGCCCCGGGACTTCCAGCTCCTACGAGCAGTACGTC.

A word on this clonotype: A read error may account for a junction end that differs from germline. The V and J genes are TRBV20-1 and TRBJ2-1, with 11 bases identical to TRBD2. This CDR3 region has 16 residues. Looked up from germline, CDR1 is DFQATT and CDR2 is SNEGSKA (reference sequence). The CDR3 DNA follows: TGCTGTGCTAGAACCCCCCTAGCGGGGGGCCCCAGGGAGCAGTTCTTC. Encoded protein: CCARTPLAGGPREQFF.

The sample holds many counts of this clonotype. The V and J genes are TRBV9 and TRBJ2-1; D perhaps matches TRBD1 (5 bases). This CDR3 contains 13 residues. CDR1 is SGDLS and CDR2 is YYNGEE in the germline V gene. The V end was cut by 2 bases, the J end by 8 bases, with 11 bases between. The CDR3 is CASSVDPRDEQFF. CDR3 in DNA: TGTGCCAGCAGCGTGGACCCCAGGGATGAGCAGTTCTTC. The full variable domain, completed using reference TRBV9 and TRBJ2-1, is DSGVTQTPKHLITATGQRVTLRCSPRSGDLSVYWYQQSLDQGLQFLIQYYNGEERAKGNILERFSAQQFPDLHSELNLSSLELGDSALYFCASSVDPRDEQFFGPGTRLTVL.

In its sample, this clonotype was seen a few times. The CDR3 protein is CASSSYRGGVQPQHF. The CDR3 DNA sequence: TGTGCCAGCAGCTCCTACAGGGGGGGTGTACAGCCCCAGCATTTT. The genes are TRBV7-2 and TRBJ1-5; 8 nucleotides line up with TRBD1. V shed 4 bases and J 7 bases; nucleotides not matched to a gene: 9. CDR1 is SGHTA, CDR2 FQGNSA, per germline. This CDR3 spans 15 amino acids.

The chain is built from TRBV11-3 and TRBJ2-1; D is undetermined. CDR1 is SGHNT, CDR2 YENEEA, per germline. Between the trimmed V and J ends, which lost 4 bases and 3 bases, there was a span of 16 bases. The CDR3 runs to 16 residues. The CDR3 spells CASSSGLPTGYNEQFF. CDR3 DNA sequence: TGTGCCAGCAGCTCTGGGTTACCTACCGGCTACAATGAGCAGTTCTTC.

CDR3 residues: CASRAGTEETQYF. CDR3 DNA: TGTGCCAGCAGGGCCGGGACGGAAGAGACCCAGTACTTC. The chain combines TRBV7-9 with TRBJ2-5, with D perhaps TRBD1 or TRBD2 (5 bases each). Germline CDR1 and CDR2: SEHNR and FQNEAQ (reference sequence). Trimming shortened V by 6 bases and J by 3 bases, and 11 bases separated the two germline ends. The CDR3 is made up of 13 amino acids.

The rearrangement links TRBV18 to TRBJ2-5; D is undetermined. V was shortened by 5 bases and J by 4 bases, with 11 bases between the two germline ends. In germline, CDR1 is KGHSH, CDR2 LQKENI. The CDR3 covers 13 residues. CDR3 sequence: CASSVKGRETQYF. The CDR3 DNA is TGTGCCAGCTCAGTAAAAGGCAGAGAGACCCAGTACTTC.

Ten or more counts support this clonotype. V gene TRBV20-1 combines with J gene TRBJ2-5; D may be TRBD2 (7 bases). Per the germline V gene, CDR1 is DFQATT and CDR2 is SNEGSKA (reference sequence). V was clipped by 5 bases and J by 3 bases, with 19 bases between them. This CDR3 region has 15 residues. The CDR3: CSAPRSWGGKETQYF. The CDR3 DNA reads TGCAGTGCTCCTAGAAGTTGGGGGGGCAAAGAGACCCAGTACTTC.

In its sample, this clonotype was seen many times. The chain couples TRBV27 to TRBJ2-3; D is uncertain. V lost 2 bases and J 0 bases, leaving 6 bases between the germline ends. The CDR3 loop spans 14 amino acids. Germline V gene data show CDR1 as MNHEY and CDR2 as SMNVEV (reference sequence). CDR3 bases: TGTGCCAGCAGTTTAGAGGACAGCACAGATACGCAGTATTTT. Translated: CASSLEDSTDTQYF.

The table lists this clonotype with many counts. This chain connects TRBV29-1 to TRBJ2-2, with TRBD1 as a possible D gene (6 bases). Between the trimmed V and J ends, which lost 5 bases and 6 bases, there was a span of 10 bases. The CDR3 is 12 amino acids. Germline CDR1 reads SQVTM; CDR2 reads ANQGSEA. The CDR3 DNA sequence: TGCAGCGTTCAAAGGACAGCCGGGGAGCTGTTTTTT. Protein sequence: CSVQRTAGELFF.

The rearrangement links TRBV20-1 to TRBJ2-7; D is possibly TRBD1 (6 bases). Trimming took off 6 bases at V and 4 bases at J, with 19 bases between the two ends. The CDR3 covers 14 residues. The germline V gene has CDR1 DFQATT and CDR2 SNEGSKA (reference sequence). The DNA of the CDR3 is TGCAGTGCCAGTGGGATGACAGGTCGGTACGAGCAGTACTTC. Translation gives CSASGMTGRYEQYF.

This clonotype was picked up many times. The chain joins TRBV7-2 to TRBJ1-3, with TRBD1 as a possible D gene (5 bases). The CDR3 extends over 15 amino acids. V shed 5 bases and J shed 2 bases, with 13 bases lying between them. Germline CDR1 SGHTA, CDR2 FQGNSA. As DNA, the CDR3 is TGTGCCAGCAGCAGGGCCCCAGGGACTGGAAACACCATATATTTT. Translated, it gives CASSRAPGTGNTIYF.

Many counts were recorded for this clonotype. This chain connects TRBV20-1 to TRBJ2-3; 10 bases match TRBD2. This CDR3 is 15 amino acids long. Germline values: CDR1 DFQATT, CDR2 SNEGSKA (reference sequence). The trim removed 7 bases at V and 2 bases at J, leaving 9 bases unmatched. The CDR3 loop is CSGDSLAGDTDTQYF. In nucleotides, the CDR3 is TGCAGTGGGGACTCCCTAGCGGGGGACACAGATACGCAGTATTTT.

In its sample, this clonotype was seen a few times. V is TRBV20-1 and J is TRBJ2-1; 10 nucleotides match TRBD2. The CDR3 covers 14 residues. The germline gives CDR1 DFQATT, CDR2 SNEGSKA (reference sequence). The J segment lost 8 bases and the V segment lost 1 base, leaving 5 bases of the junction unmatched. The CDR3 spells CSARAAGGPYEQFF. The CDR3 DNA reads TGCAGTGCTAGAGCAGCGGGGGGGCCTTATGAGCAGTTCTTC.

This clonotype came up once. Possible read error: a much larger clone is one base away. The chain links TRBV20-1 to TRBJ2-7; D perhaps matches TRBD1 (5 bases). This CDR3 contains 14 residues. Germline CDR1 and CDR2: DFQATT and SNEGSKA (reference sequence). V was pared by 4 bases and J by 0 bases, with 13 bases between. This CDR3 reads CSAIGHHISYEQYF. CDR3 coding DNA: TGCAGTGCTATCGGACACCATATCTCCTACGAGCAGTACTTC.

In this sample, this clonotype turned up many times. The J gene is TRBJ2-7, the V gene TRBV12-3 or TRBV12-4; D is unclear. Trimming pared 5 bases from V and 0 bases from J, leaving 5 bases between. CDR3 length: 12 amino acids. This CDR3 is CASSAPSYEQYF. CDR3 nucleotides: TGTGCCAGCAGTGCCCCCTCCTACGAGCAGTACTTC.

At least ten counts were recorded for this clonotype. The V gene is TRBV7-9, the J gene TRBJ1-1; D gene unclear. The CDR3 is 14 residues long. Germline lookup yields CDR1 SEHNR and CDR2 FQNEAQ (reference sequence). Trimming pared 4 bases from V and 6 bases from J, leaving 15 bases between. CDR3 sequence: CASSSLKSWPEAFF. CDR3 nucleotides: TGTGCCAGCAGCTCCCTGAAATCATGGCCTGAAGCTTTCTTT.

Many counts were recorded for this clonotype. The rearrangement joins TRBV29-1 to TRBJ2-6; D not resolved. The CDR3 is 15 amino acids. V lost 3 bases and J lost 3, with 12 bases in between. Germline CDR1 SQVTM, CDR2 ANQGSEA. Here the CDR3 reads CSVEGAPGGANVLTF. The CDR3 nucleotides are TGCAGCGTTGAGGGTGCGCCAGGTGGGGCCAACGTCCTGACTTTC.

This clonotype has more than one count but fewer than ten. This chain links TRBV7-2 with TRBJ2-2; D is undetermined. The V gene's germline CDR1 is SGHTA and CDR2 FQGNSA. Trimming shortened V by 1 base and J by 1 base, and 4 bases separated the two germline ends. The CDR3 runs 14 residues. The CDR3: CASSLELNTGELFF. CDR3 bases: TGTGCCAGCAGCTTAGAACTGAACACCGGGGAGCTGTTTTTT.

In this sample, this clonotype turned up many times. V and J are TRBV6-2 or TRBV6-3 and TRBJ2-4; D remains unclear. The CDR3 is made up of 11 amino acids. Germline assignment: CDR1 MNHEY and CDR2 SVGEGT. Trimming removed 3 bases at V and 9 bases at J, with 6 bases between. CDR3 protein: CASSYRGIQYF. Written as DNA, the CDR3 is TGTGCCAGCAGTTATCGAGGCATTCAGTACTTC.

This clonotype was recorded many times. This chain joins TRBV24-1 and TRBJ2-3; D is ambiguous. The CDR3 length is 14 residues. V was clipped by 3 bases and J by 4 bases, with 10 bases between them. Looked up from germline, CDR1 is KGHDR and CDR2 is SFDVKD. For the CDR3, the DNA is TGTGCCACCAGTGATGGTAGTCTAGCAGATACGCAGTATTTT. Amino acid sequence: CATSDGSLADTQYF.

The DNA for the CDR3 is TGTGCCAGCAGTTTAGCACGGCAGTTCTCCTACGAGCAGTACGTC. It encodes CASSLARQFSYEQYV. The chain employs TRBV28 and TRBJ2-7; D not certain. Germline assignment: CDR1 MDHEN and CDR2 SYDVKM. V gave up 2 bases and J gave up 0 bases, with 11 bases separating them. The CDR3 is 15 amino acids.